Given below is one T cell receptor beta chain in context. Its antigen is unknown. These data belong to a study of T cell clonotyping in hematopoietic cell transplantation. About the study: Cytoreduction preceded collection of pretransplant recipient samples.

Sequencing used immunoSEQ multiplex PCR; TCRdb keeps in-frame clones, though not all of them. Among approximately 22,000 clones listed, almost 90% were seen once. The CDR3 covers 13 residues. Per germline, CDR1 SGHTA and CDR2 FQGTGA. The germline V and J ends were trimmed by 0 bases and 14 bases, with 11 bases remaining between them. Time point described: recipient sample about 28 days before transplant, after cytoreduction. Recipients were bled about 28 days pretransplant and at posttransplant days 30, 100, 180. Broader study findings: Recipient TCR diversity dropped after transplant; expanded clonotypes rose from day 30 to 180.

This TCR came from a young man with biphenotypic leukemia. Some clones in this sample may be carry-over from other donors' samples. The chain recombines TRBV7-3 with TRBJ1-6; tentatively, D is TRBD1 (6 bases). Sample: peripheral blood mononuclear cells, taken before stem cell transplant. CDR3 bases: TGTGCCAGCAGCTTAACGTACAGGGAGACCCTCCACTTT. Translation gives CASSLTYRETLHF.